Shown below are 15 T cell receptor beta chains from a single sample sequenced in a study of blood T cells in healthy people across ages. A second PCR of roughly 7 to 11 cycles used a sample-barcoded 5' primer and a J-beta primer mix. Each CDR3 protein is one row after TCRdb ran MiXCR on the 5' RACE reads. Of around 940,000 distinct CDR3 sequences in the sample, 51% are singletons; the top ten hold about a fifth. Sequencing used blood. The source is a woman aged 55-75 years in good health.

There are many counts of this clonotype. This rearrangement joins TRBV12-5 to TRBJ2-3; D is perhaps TRBD1 or TRBD2 (6 bases each). The V gene's germline CDR1 is LGHNT and CDR2 FRNRAP. The CDR3 is made up of 15 amino acids. V dropped 6 bases and J dropped 1 base, with 14 bases sitting between them. DNA for the CDR3: TGTGCTAGTGGAGGGGGACTTTCAGGCACAGATACGCAGTATTTT. Its translation is CASGGGLSGTDTQYF.

The CDR3 region is CSASGTSGGETQYF. CDR3 sequence (DNA): TGCAGTGCTTCCGGGACTAGCGGAGGGGAGACCCAGTACTTC. J is TRBJ2-5 and V is TRBV20-1; 11 bases are shared with TRBD2. V lost 5 bases and J lost 5; bases outside the gene matches: 7. Germline loops: CDR1 DFQATT, CDR2 SNEGSKA (reference sequence). The CDR3 loop spans 14 amino acids.

The V call is TRBV6-2 or TRBV6-3, the J call TRBJ2-4, with D maybe TRBD1 (5 bases). The DNA end is a closer match to TRBJ2-7, so the J assignment may be wrong. The CDR3 spans 15 residues. CDR1 and CDR2 (germline): MNHEY, SVGEGT. CDR3 loop: CASSYSRTPHYEQYF. CDR3 nucleotides: TGTGCCAGCAGTTACTCTAGGACACCTCATTACGAGCAGTACTTC.

Concerning this clonotype: The junction does not match germline at one end; this may be a read error. The chain uses TRBV6-2 or TRBV6-3 and TRBJ2-7; 7 bases are a match to TRBD2. The CDR3 loop spans 15 amino acids. Germline values: CDR1 MNHEY, CDR2 SVGEGT. The CDR3 bases are TGTGTCAGCACCACCTGGGGAGCGGGATCCTACGAGCAGTACTTC. Protein product: CVSTTWGAGSYEQYF.

This clonotype was observed a single time. The chain links TRBV12-3 or TRBV12-4 to TRBJ2-7; D unresolved. The CDR3 has 13 amino acids. Trimming removed 6 bases from V and 7 bases from J, with 16 bases in between. The CDR3, as DNA: TGTGCCAGCAGCTCAAGTAGGTACAATGAGCAGTACTTC. Protein product: CASSSSRYNEQYF.

This clonotype was counted a few times. The chain is built from TRBV13 and TRBJ2-5; 9 bases line up with TRBD2. Germline V gene lookup returns CDR1 PRHDT and CDR2 FYEKMQ (reference sequence). With 5 bases clipped from V and 5 bases from J, the junction kept 12 bases outside the gene matches. The CDR3 runs 16 residues. CDR3 protein: CASSQGGLAGFETQYF. The CDR3 bases are TGTGCCAGCAGCCAAGGTGGGCTAGCGGGATTCGAGACCCAGTACTTC.

In its sample, this clonotype was seen once. CDR3 nucleotides: TGTGCCAGCCTTGGACCCGGGACAGGGCGTTGGCGGGGGCGCACAGATACGCAGTATTTT. Translating it yields CASLGPGTGRWRGRTDTQYF. This chain connects TRBV2 to TRBJ2-3; 9 bases are a match to TRBD1. V dropped 8 bases and J dropped 1; count of bases not matched to a gene: 22. The CDR3 has 20 residues. Germline assignment: CDR1 SNHLY and CDR2 FYNNEI.

V and J are TRBV10-3 and TRBJ1-5; D gene unclear. CDR3 length: 21 amino acids. Trimming removed 2 bases from V and 0 bases from J, with 26 bases in between. CDR1 and CDR2 from the germline V gene are ENHRY and SYGVKD. CDR3 protein: CAISEGPSFPVQHLSNQPQHF. In DNA form, the CDR3 reads TGTGCCATCAGTGAGGGACCATCTTTTCCTGTTCAACACCTTAGCAATCAGCCCCAGCATTTT.

The rearrangement joins TRBV14 to TRBJ2-3, with D tentatively TRBD2 (6 bases). The germline V gene encodes CDR1 SGHDN and CDR2 FVKESK. There are 12 residues in the CDR3. Between the trimmed V and J ends, which lost 6 bases and 6 bases, there was a span of 10 bases. CDR3 protein: CASSGGVDTQYF. The CDR3 DNA reads TGTGCCAGCAGTGGCGGGGTGGATACGCAGTATTTT.

This clonotype turned up a few times. The CDR3: CATSQRRGGGNQPQHF. As DNA, the CDR3 is TGTGCCACCAGCCAACGGCGTGGGGGAGGCAATCAGCCCCAGCATTTT. The chain joins TRBV15 to TRBJ1-5; D might be TRBD1 (5 bases). With 5 bases removed from V and 2 bases from J, the gap between germline ends came to 16 bases. CDR3 length: 16 residues. The V gene's germline CDR1 is LNHNV and CDR2 YYDKDF (reference sequence).

The chain recombines TRBV7-2 with TRBJ1-2, with 7 bases aligning to TRBD1. This CDR3 has 16 amino acids. The V segment lost 3 bases and the J segment 5 bases; nucleotides outside the gene matches: 12. Germline values: CDR1 SGHTA, CDR2 FQGNSA. As DNA, the CDR3 is TGTGCCAGCAGCTTGGGACAGTCCTCCCTTTGGTATGGCTACACCTTC. Its translation is CASSLGQSSLWYGYTF.

The chain combines TRBV19 with TRBJ2-7, with TRBD2 identical over 9 bases. Germline CDR1 is LNHDA and CDR2 is SQIVND (reference sequence). Trimming at V came to 5 bases and at J to 3 bases, leaving 14 bases not matched to a gene. The CDR3 has 17 amino acids. The CDR3 DNA reads TGTGCCAGTAGTTCGGGACTAGCAGGTCCTTGGAACTACGAGCAGTACTTC. Translation: CASSSGLAGPWNYEQYF.

The chain joins TRBV3-1 to TRBJ2-1; perhaps TRBD2 as D (5 bases). TRBJ2-7 matches the DNA end more closely, so the J call is doubtful. The length of the CDR3 is 15 residues. Germline CDR1 LGHDT, CDR2 YNNKEL (reference sequence). CDR3 in DNA: TGTGCCAGCAGCCAAGTGAGCGGTTCCTACAATGAGCAGTACTTC. Protein product: CASSQVSGSYNEQYF.

V gene TRBV19 combines with J gene TRBJ2-7; perhaps TRBD1 as D (5 bases). CDR1 is LNHDA, CDR2 SQIVND, per germline (reference sequence). This CDR3 is 11 amino acids long. V was shortened by 10 bases and J by 5 bases, with 12 bases between the two germline ends. CDR3 sequence (DNA): TGTGCCACCAAACAGGCGAACGAGCAGTACTTC. This sequence encodes CATKQANEQYF.

The chain joins TRBV4-1 to TRBJ2-7; D is undetermined. The CDR3 has 16 residues. Trimming pared 1 base from V and 0 bases from J, leaving 13 bases between. The germline V gene encodes CDR1 MGHRA and CDR2 YSYEKL. CDR3 DNA sequence: TGCGCCAGCAGCCAAGGCCCCGTTTTTGACTCCTACGAGCAGTACTTC. Translating gives CASSQGPVFDSYEQYF.